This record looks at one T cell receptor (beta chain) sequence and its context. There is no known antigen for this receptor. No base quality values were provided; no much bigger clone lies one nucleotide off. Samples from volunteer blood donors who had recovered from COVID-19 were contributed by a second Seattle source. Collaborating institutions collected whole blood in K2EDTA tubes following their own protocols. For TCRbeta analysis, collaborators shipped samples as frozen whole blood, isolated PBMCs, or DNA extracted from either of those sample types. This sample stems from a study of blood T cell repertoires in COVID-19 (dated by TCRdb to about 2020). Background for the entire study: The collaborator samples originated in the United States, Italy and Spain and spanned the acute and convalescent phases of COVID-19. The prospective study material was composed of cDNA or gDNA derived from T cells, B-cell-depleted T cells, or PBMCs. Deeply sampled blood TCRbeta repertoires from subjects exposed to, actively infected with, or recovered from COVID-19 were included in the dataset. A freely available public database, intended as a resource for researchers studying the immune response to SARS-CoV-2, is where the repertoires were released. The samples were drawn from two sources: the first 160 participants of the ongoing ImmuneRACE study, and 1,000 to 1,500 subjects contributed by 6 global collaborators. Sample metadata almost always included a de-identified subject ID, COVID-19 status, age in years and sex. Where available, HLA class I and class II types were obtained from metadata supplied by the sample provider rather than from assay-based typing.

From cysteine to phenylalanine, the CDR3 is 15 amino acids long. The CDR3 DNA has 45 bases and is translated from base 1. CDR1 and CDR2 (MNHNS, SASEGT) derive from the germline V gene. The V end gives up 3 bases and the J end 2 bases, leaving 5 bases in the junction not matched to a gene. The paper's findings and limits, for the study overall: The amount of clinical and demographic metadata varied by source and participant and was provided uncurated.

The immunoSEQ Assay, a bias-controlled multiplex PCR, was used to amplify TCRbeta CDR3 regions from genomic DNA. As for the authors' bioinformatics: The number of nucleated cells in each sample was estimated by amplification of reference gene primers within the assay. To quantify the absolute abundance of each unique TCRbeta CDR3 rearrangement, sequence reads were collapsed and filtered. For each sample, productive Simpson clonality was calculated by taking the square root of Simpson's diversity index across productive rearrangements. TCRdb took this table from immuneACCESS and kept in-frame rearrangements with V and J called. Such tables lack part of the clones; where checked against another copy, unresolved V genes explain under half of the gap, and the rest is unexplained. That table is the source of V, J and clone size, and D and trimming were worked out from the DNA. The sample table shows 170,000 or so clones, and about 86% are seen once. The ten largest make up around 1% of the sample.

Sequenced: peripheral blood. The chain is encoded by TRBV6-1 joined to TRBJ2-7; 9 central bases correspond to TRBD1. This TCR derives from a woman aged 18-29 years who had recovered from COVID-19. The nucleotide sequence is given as TGTGCCAGCAGTGACAGGACAGGGGACACCTACGAGCAGTACTTC. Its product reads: CASSDRTGDTYEQYF.